This is a list of T cell receptor beta chains from one sample in a study of CD8+CD57+ T cells in acquired aplastic anemia. In TCRdb, the reads were re-called with MiXCR into one record per CDR3 protein. The repertoire holds about 160,000 distinct CDR3 sequences, with roughly 47% as singletons. The material sequenced was sorted CD4+, CD8+, or CD8+CD57+ T cells (not recorded which) from PBMCs. These TCRs come from a human donor in good health. The CDR3 runs from the conserved cysteine through the conserved F or W. The D gene is left open where the match is weak. Clone size is not always given. Where it is, it says once, few, many or a class for expanded clones.

j_call v_call clone_size d_call cdr3_nt cdr3_aa
TRBJ2-3 TRBV2 many TRBD2 TGTGCCAGCAGTGAAATAGCGGGAGGGGGCACAGATACGCAGTATTTT CASSEIAGGGTDTQYF
TRBJ1-2 TRBV10-2 few - TGCGCCAGCAGTGAGTTGGGGGGAGGCTACACCTTC CASSELGGGYTF
TRBJ1-6 TRBV19 - - TGTGCCACCATGCCCTCAAGGTATTCACCCCTCCACTTT CATMPSRYSPLHF
TRBJ1-1 TRBV12-5 - - TGTGCTAGTGGTCCGGGACTGAGGAACACTGAAGCTTTCTTT CASGPGLRNTEAFF
TRBJ2-3 TRBV11-2 - - TGTGCCAGCAGCTTAGTCAAGGGACTGACAGATACGCAGTATTTT CASSLVKGLTDTQYF
TRBJ2-5 TRBV9 many TRBD1 TGTGCCAGCAGCGTAGGGGGACAGGGAAGAGGAGAGACCCAGTACTTC CASSVGGQGRGETQYF
TRBJ2-3 TRBV7-9 many - TGTGCCAGCAGCAGGGGTACAGATACGCAGTATTTT CASSRGTDTQYF
TRBJ1-2 TRBV2 once - TGTGCCAGCAGTGAAACCAGGCGTTCTAACTATGGCTACACCTTC CASSETRRSNYGYTF
TRBJ2-7 TRBV7-2 - - TGTGCCAGCAGTTACTCCGGACAGTCCTACGAGCAGTACTTC CASSYSGQSYEQYF
TRBJ2-7 TRBV9 many TRBD1 TGTGCCAGCAGCGTGCCAACTACCGGGACAGGGCCCTACGAGCAGTACTTC CASSVPTTGTGPYEQYF
TRBJ1-3 TRBV5-8 few - TGTGCCAGCAGCTTATATCAGGACTCTGGAAACACCATATATTTT CASSLYQDSGNTIYF
TRBJ1-1 TRBV12-3/TRBV12-4 - - TGTGCCAGCAGTTCCCGCGGGGGTCGCACTGAAGCTTTCTTT CASSSRGGRTEAFF
TRBJ1-2 TRBV7-2 - - TGTGCCAGCAGCTTAGCTGAGGGTGGCTACACCTTC CASSLAEGGYTF
TRBJ2-1 TRBV10-3 many TRBD2 TGTGCCATCAGTGAGCGGACTAGCGAGAGCTACAATGAGCAGTTCTTC CAISERTSESYNEQFF
TRBJ1-5 TRBV7-9 many - TGTGCCAGCAGCTTAGCCCGGGACGGAAATCAGCCCCAGCATTTT CASSLARDGNQPQHF
TRBJ2-7 TRBV6-6 many TRBD2 TGTGCCAGCAGGACCGGGACTAGCGGTTCCTACGAGCAGTACTTC CASRTGTSGSYEQYF
TRBJ2-3 TRBV2 - - TGTGCCAGCAGTGAGGACAGACGCACAGATACGCAGTATTTT CASSEDRRTDTQYF
TRBJ1-5 TRBV7-9 many - TGTGCCAGCAGCTTAGGAGGGGCTAGCAATCAGCCCCAGCATTTT CASSLGGASNQPQHF
TRBJ1-4 TRBV20-1 many - TGCAGTGTTACGGACAGTATGAATGAAAAACTGTTTTTT CSVTDSMNEKLFF
TRBJ2-3 TRBV11-2 many TRBD2 TGTGCCAGCAGCCTGGGACTAGCGGGGGACACAGATACGCAGTATTTT CASSLGLAGDTDTQYF
TRBJ2-5 TRBV7-2 medium-sized - TGTGCCAGCAGCTCGCAGGAGACCCAGTACTTC CASSSQETQYF
TRBJ2-2 TRBV24-1 few - TGTGCCACCAGTGATTCCGGTAGTAACGGGGAGCTGTTTTTT CATSDSGSNGELFF
TRBJ2-7 TRBV11-2 many TRBD1 TGTGCCAGCAGCCTGGGACAGGTGAGCTCCTACGAGCAGTACTTC CASSLGQVSSYEQYF
TRBJ2-6 TRBV18 many - TGTGCCAGCTCTTACTCTGGGGCCAACGTCCTGACTTTC CASSYSGANVLTF